A selection of T cell receptor beta chains follows, all from one sample in a study of cytomegalovirus exposure and HLA in healthy donors. The protocol was immunoSEQ multiplex PCR, while the TCRdb copy is restricted to in-frame clones and leaves out a portion. The sample consists of 150,000 to 200,000 clones, approximately 85% of them appearing once. Sequenced material: PBMCs. Receptor source: a woman aged 45-60 years in good health and CMV-seronegative. Both conserved end residues are part of each CDR3. The order of the fields is clone size, D gene, J gene, V gene, CDR3 protein, CDR3 DNA. D genes are given only for firm matches. Size tells how often a clone was seen (once, few, many) or the class of an expanded clone, and some rows leave it out.

>.|.|TRBJ2-7|TRBV2
CASRRLLSTYEQYF
TGTGCCAGCCGCCGGTTGTTGTCCACCTACGAGCAGTACTTC
>once|.|TRBJ1-2|TRBV27
CASSFGAGDYGYTF
TGTGCCAGCAGTTTCGGAGCAGGGGACTATGGCTACACCTTC
>once|.|TRBJ1-1|TRBV6-6
CASSVTGIDTEAFF
TGTGCCAGCAGTGTAACAGGTATTGATACTGAAGCTTTCTTT
>.|.|TRBJ1-2|TRBV6-5
CASSVGDTNYGYTF
TGTGCCAGCAGTGTGGGGGACACTAACTATGGCTACACCTTC
>.|.|TRBJ1-4|TRBV28
CASSLFGGTEKLFF
TGTGCCAGCAGTTTATTCGGGGGAACAGAAAAACTGTTTTTT
>.|.|TRBJ1-6|TRBV5-1
CASSLESNSPLHF
TGCGCCAGCAGCTTGGAATCGAATTCACCCCTCCACTTT
>.|.|TRBJ2-7|TRBV27
CASSRDSTYEQYF
TGTGCCAGCAGTCGAGATAGTACCTACGAGCAGTACTTC
>.|TRBD1|TRBJ1-2|TRBV7-2
CASRPNRDRDNGYTF
TGTGCCAGCAGGCCAAACCGGGACAGGGATAATGGCTACACCTTC
>.|TRBD1|TRBJ1-2|TRBV7-9
CASSSLQGGYTF
TGTGCCAGCAGCTCCCTACAGGGGGGCTACACCTTC
>.|TRBD1|TRBJ1-2|TRBV5-6
CASSLDQGARGYTF
TGTGCCAGCAGCTTGGACCAGGGGGCGCGGGGCTACACCTTC
>once|TRBD1|TRBJ1-2|TRBV6-5
CASSYLQGAAGYTF
TGTGCCAGCAGTTACCTACAGGGGGCGGCTGGCTACACCTTC
>.|.|TRBJ1-3|TRBV7-2
CASSLYAGIRPGNTIYF
TGTGCCAGCAGCTTATATGCAGGGATCCGACCTGGAAACACCATATATTTT
>.|.|TRBJ2-7|TRBV7-6
CASSFGSGTDEQYF
TGTGCCAGCAGCTTCGGTAGCGGGACAGACGAGCAGTACTTC
>.|.|TRBJ1-1|TRBV29-1
CSGKTSNTEAFF
TGCAGCGGGAAGACATCGAACACTGAAGCTTTCTTT
>.|.|TRBJ1-1|TRBV7-2
CASSLPSVNTEAFF
TGTGCCAGCAGCCTTCCGTCGGTGAACACTGAAGCTTTCTTT
>.|TRBD2|TRBJ2-2|TRBV11-2
CASSTLAGTGELFF
TGTGCCAGCAGCACCTTAGCGGGGACCGGGGAGCTGTTTTTT
>.|.|TRBJ1-4|TRBV6-5
CASRAGAREKLFF
TGTGCCAGCAGAGCAGGGGCGAGGGAAAAACTGTTTTTT
>.|.|TRBJ1-1|TRBV9
CASSPRRGQDEAFF
TGTGCCAGCAGCCCCCGACGTGGGCAGGATGAAGCTTTCTTT
>.|.|TRBJ2-2|TRBV27
CASSLFRALAGELFF
TGTGCCAGCAGTTTATTCAGGGCTTTGGCCGGGGAGCTGTTTTTT
>.|.|TRBJ2-5|TRBV18
CASEYQETQYF
TGTGCCAGCGAGTACCAAGAGACCCAGTACTTC
>.|.|TRBJ1-1|TRBV4-1
CASSQKGDKWEAFF
TGCGCCAGCAGCCAAAAGGGGGACAAGTGGGAAGCTTTCTTT
>.|TRBD1|TRBJ1-1|TRBV7-3
CASSKQGGRLNTEAFF
TGTGCCAGCAGCAAACAGGGGGGAAGATTGAACACTGAAGCTTTCTTT
>.|TRBD1|TRBJ1-2|TRBV5-1
CASSGAGGNYGYTF
TGCGCCAGCAGCGGGGCAGGGGGCAACTATGGCTACACCTTC
>.|TRBD2|TRBJ2-1|TRBV14
CASSQRLAGGYEQFF
TGTGCCAGCAGCCAGCGGCTAGCGGGAGGTTATGAGCAGTTCTTC
>.|.|TRBJ1-2|TRBV5-4
CASSLAYSYGYTF
TGTGCCAGCAGCTTGGCCTACTCCTATGGCTACACCTTC
>.|TRBD2|TRBJ2-1|TRBV27
CASSVGTSGHNEQFF
TGTGCCAGCAGCGTCGGGACTAGCGGCCACAATGAGCAGTTCTTC
>.|.|TRBJ1-1|TRBV5-4
CASSWGGTEAFF
TGTGCCAGCAGCTGGGGGGGGACTGAAGCTTTCTTT
>.|.|TRBJ1-1|TRBV7-9
CASSLRRNTEAFF
TGTGCCAGCAGCCTGCGTAGGAACACTGAAGCTTTCTTT
>.|TRBD1|TRBJ1-2|TRBV28
CASSREGQGVYGYTF
TGTGCCAGCAGCCGTGAGGGACAGGGGGTCTATGGCTACACCTTC
>few|.|TRBJ1-3|TRBV5-4
CASSWGGVSSSGNTIYF
TGTGCCAGCAGCTGGGGAGGGGTCTCCAGCTCTGGAAACACCATATATTTT
>.|.|TRBJ1-1|TRBV28
CASSSGRGGGIAEAFF
TGTGCCAGCAGTTCGGGGCGAGGGGGGGGGATCGCTGAAGCTTTCTTT
>.|.|TRBJ2-5|TRBV5-1
CASGQSEEAQYF
TGCGCCAGCGGACAGTCGGAGGAGGCCCAGTACTTC
>.|TRBD2|TRBJ2-5|TRBV7-9
CASSRPGLAGGGETQYF
TGTGCCAGCAGCCGCCCGGGACTAGCGGGAGGGGGAGAGACCCAGTACTTC
>.|.|TRBJ2-5|TRBV15
CATSRPGTQETQYF
TGTGCCACCAGCAGACCGGGAACCCAAGAGACCCAGTACTTC
>.|.|TRBJ1-1|TRBV10-3
CAISESRGEAFF
TGTGCCATCAGTGAGTCGAGAGGAGAAGCTTTCTTT
>.|.|TRBJ2-3|TRBV21-1
CASSSQESGQGIPDTQYF
TGTGCCAGCAGCTCCCAAGAATCGGGACAGGGGATCCCAGATACGCAGTATTTT
>.|.|TRBJ2-5|TRBV18
CASSPRRIQETQYF
TGTGCCAGCTCACCAAGGAGGATCCAAGAGACCCAGTACTTC
>.|TRBD1|TRBJ2-2|TRBV11-1
CASSLGKQGYTGELFF
TGTGCCAGCAGCTTAGGAAAACAGGGGTACACCGGGGAGCTGTTTTTT
>.|.|TRBJ2-7|TRBV15
CATSRPSRESYEQYF
TGTGCCACCAGCAGGCCCAGCCGGGAAAGCTACGAGCAGTACTTC
>few|.|TRBJ2-1|TRBV30
CAWGFWQANNEQFF
TGTGCCTGGGGGTTTTGGCAGGCTAACAATGAGCAGTTCTTC
>.|.|TRBJ1-2|TRBV5-1
CASSSGGGYTF
TGCGCCAGCAGCTCCGGAGGTGGCTACACCTTC
>.|.|TRBJ2-5|TRBV18
CASSRDNQETQYF
TGTGCCAGCTCACGAGACAATCAAGAGACCCAGTACTTC
>few|.|TRBJ1-1|TRBV11-2
CASSLSSGAANTEAFF
TGTGCCAGCAGCCTTTCCTCAGGGGCGGCAAACACTGAAGCTTTCTTT
>.|.|TRBJ2-7|TRBV7-9
CASSLFKPPEQYF
TGTGCCAGCAGCTTATTCAAGCCACCTGAGCAGTACTTC
>.|TRBD2|TRBJ2-5|TRBV5-1
CASSATSGRAETQYF
TGCGCCAGCAGCGCGACTAGCGGGAGGGCAGAGACCCAGTACTTC
>.|.|TRBJ1-2|TRBV6-6
CASSSNRNYGYTF
TGTGCCAGCAGTTCGAACAGAAACTATGGCTACACCTTC
>.|.|TRBJ2-4|TRBV19
CASRMDGLAKNIQYF
TGTGCCAGTAGGATGGATGGACTAGCCAAAAACATTCAGTACTTC
>.|TRBD2|TRBJ2-3|TRBV27
CASKAGLLTDTQYF
TGTGCCAGCAAAGCGGGATTACTTACAGATACGCAGTATTTT
>.|TRBD1|TRBJ2-7|TRBV27
CASRGDRGSYEQYF
TGTGCCAGCAGGGGGGACAGAGGCAGCTACGAGCAGTACTTC
>.|.|TRBJ2-3|TRBV4-2
CASSQSILGTDTQYF
TGTGCCAGCAGCCAATCCATTCTCGGGACAGATACGCAGTATTTT
>.|TRBD2|TRBJ2-1|TRBV9
CASSTLAGGYNEQFF
TGTGCCAGCAGCACACTAGCGGGAGGCTACAATGAGCAGTTCTTC